This TCR beta chain was identified in a study of CD8+ T cells in alopecia areata. Study-wide results and caveats: With patients, TCR sharing proved less clear than in mice, a difference possibly related to HLA.

As regards this clone: The antigen remains unidentified.

As for treatment: oral pan-JAK inhibitor, 5-10 mg twice daily. It was cDNA, reverse transcribed from extracted RNA, that served as the sequencing template. Assay used: immunoSEQ multiplex PCR; TCRdb lists only in-frame clones, some missing. The sample gives approximately 180,000 clones, about three fifths of which show up once; approximately 0.93% is in the top ten. The CDR3 consists of 13 residues. Trimming took off 2 bases at V and 5 bases at J, with 10 bases between the two ends. CDR1 SGHDT and CDR2 YYEEEE come from the germline V gene. The chain has TRBV5-6 and TRBJ2-5, with D unclear. The material sequenced was CD4+ T cells sorted from blood, taken at week 24, from a patient treated with tofacitinib. This receptor was identified in a human donor with alopecia areata. The CDR3 nucleotides read TGTGCCAGCAGCTTAGTCGAAGTGGAGACCCAGTACTTC. It specifies CASSLVEVETQYF.